This entry is about one T cell receptor beta chain. An end of the junction differs from the germline gene, which may be a read error. This record comes from a study of blood T cells in healthy people across ages. It was with a sample-barcoded 5' primer and a J-beta primer mix that a second PCR of about 6 to 11 cycles was run. TCRdb used MiXCR to reprocess the 5' RACE reads, holding one entry per CDR3 protein. The sample records around 790,000 distinct CDR3 sequences, under 45% being singletons. The CDR3 spans 19 residues. CDR1 LGHDT and CDR2 YNNKEL come from the germline V gene (reference sequence). Samples each had at least 5.5 micrograms of total RNA extracted.

The J gene is TRBJ1-5, the V gene TRBV3-1, with D perhaps TRBD1 (5 bases). Sequencing was performed on blood. The receptor's source is a man aged 60 to 75 in good health. The CDR3 region is CANSQETDLGYNGNQPQHF. The CDR3 DNA reads as TGTGCCAACAGCCAAGAGACAGATTTGGGTTATAATGGCAATCAGCCCCAGCATTTT.